This T cell receptor beta chain was captured by sequencing in a study of blood T cell repertoires in COVID-19. As for the study in general: Donors in the United States, Italy and Spain gave samples during acute or convalescent COVID-19. Nucleic acid was either cDNA or gDNA, and it came from T cells, B-cell-depleted T cells, or PBMCs.

The V gene end was trimmed by 2 bases and the J gene end by 5 bases; junction bases not matched to a gene: 7. This CDR3 is built from 15 residues. Germline CDR1 is MNHEY and CDR2 is SVGAGI. Original processing methods: Reference gene primers were amplified, and this amplification served to estimate nucleated cell counts. Repertoires were generated with immunoSEQ multiplex PCR, while TCRdb's copy carries only in-frame clones and drops some. From that table come the V and J calls and clone size; the DNA was used to work out D and trimming. In the table there are over 200,000 clones, approximately 90% of which are singletons.

Sequenced material: peripheral blood. This receptor was identified in a man aged 80 or over with acute or convalescent COVID-19. The chain uses TRBV6-5 and TRBJ1-1; 8 nucleotides align to TRBD1. This CDR3 reads CASSYGTGGVTEAFF. CDR3 coding DNA: TGTGCCAGCAGTTACGGAACAGGGGGGGTGACTGAAGCTTTCTTT.